This T cell receptor beta chain was sequenced during a study of T cells in Graves' hyperthyroidism and ophthalmopathy. Study conclusions and caveats: For ophthalmopathy, model prediction preceded onset by a median around six months.

The CDR3 is made up of 17 amino acids. V lost 4 bases and J lost 3, with 19 bases in between. Germline V CDR1 and CDR2: MDHEN, SYDVKM. This clonotype occurred many times. Its antigen is unknown. Amplified TCR beta CDR3 regions derived from RNA transcripts. The TCR CDR3 was amplified in a first-round RT-PCR using the HTBI primer set. TCRdb reprocessed the multiplex PCR reads via MiXCR and lists one record per CDR3 protein. The sample lists 280,000 or so distinct CDR3 sequences; nearly 15% were seen once. The receptor was isolated from a woman aged 45 to 65 with Graves' hyperthyroidism that later progressed to Graves' ophthalmopathy. Input material: blood. The V and J genes are TRBV28 and TRBJ2-4; tentatively, D is TRBD2 (5 bases). Here the CDR3 reads CASSSPTPRAGKNIQYF. DNA of the CDR3: TGTGCCAGCAGTTCACCCACCCCCCGGGCGGGCAAAAACATTCAGTACTTC.